The clone carrying this T cell receptor (beta chain) has just a few counts. What it binds is unknown. This sample was taken from a study of cytomegalovirus exposure and HLA in healthy donors. Primers included in the PCR were 60 Vbeta and 13 Jbeta primers. TCRdb keeps only in-frame clones here, not all; method: immunoSEQ multiplex PCR. The data show 150,000 or so clones, with roughly 84% seen just once and about 0.39% held by the top ten. General study points: Analysis was carried out at a later point, and it linked a missense DCLRE1C variant to TCR beta V- and J-gene trimming.

Losses at the gene ends were 2 bases for V and 15 bases for J; bases not matched to a gene: 10. CDR1 and CDR2 from the germline V gene are MGHRA and YSYEKL. The CDR3 contains 13 residues. V usage is TRBV4-1 and J usage is TRBJ2-1, with 7 positions matching TRBD1. This TCR derives from a boy aged 2 to 10 in good health and CMV-seronegative. Sequencing was done on a sample of PBMCs. The CDR3 is CASSQPRGYGLFF. CDR3 DNA sequence: TGCGCCAGCAGCCAACCCAGGGGGTACGGTCTGTTCTTC.